The T cell receptor beta chain under discussion was sequenced for a study of OX40 agonist ivuxolimab in advanced cancers. Study-wide context: The costimulatory receptor OX40 (CD134) was targeted by ivuxolimab, a fully human IgG2 agonistic monoclonal antibody. Intravenous ivuxolimab was administered to patients every 2 weeks at six dose levels: 0.01, 0.1, 0.3, 1.5, 3 and 10 mg/kg. Of the roughly 50 dose-escalation patients, hepatocellular carcinoma was present in around 20, melanoma in approximately 15, renal cell carcinoma in 9 and head and neck cancer in 9. In the dose-escalation cohort, 82.7% of patients were male, and the mean age was approximately 64 years, with a range of roughly 23 to 85. Patients were allowed to have had prior anti-PD-1, anti-PD-L1 or anti-CTLA-4 therapy, and approximately 41% of the dose-escalation patients had previously received checkpoint inhibitors. Partial responses occurred in three dose-escalation patients, of whom one had hepatocellular carcinoma and two had cutaneous melanoma. The point of sequencing TCRbeta in the periphery was to test whether ivuxolimab changed TCR sequence diversity and drove clonal T-cell expansion. The paper reports the monotherapy dose-escalation portion (N of about 51 patients) of the phase I ivuxolimab trial. Study-wide conclusions, independent of this receptor: Clonal expansion of both CD4+ and CD8+ blood T cells was observed from baseline to week 6 at doses 0.1 to 3.0 mg/kg. Partial responders in the 0.1-3.0 mg/kg groups had among the lowest normalized peripheral clonal expansion, especially among CD8+ T cells. Low levels of normalized T-cell clonal expansion were also seen in some patients who did not respond. After ivuxolimab, CD8+ T cells had more expanded clones than CD4+ T cells on average. The antigen specificity of the clonally expanded peripheral T cells was not determined.

For sequencing of the TCRbeta CDR3 region, genomic DNA was extracted from the sorted cells. TCRbeta CDR3 regions were sequenced using the immunoSEQ Assay. TCRdb took over this immuneACCESS table, retaining in-frame rearrangements with V and J assigned. Such tables are incomplete; in checked studies, under half of the missing clones stem from an unresolved V gene, and the remainder is unexplained. This sample comprises approximately 80,000 clones, about nine tenths of them detected only once. In total, the top ten clones hold more than 0.35% of the sample. The trial excluded patients who had a history of autoimmune disease or who were on systemic immunosuppression. Peripheral blood for TCR sequencing was collected from all dose cohorts at baseline, on cycle 4 day 1, and on cycle 7 day 1. Samples came from an open-label, multicenter, first-in-human phase I dose-escalation trial of ivuxolimab. The trial enrolled adults with locally advanced or metastatic head and neck squamous cell, hepatocellular, melanoma or renal cell carcinoma. CD4+ and CD8+ T cells were sorted separately from peripheral blood before TCR sequencing.

Worth noting for this clone: The clone's antigen remains unknown. Per-nucleotide qualities are absent, and no much larger clonotype sits a single base away.

CDR1 MDHEN and CDR2 SYDVKM were looked up in the germline V gene. Cut back by 2 bases and 5 bases, the V and J ends lie 15 bases apart. The CDR3 measures 15 amino acids from cysteine to phenylalanine. Here the CDR3 DNA is all that survives: 45 bases in frame from base 1. Here the sequenced sample was CD4+ or CD8+ T cells sorted from blood, taken in a trial of the OX40 agonist ivuxolimab. This sequence originates from an adult with an advanced solid tumor such as melanoma, head and neck, liver or kidney cancer. The sequence is built from TRBV28 and TRBJ1-1, with TRBD1 perhaps the D gene, on 5 matching bases. The CDR3 loop reads CASSLPRSGGTEAFF. In nucleotide form, the sequence is TGTGCCAGCAGTTTACCTCGATCGGGGGGTACTGAAGCTTTCTTT.